Below, 22 T cell receptor beta chains from the same sample are listed, as sequenced in a study of cytomegalovirus exposure and HLA in healthy donors. Amplification used 60 Vbeta primers and 13 Jbeta primers. Clones were read by immunoSEQ multiplex PCR, and TCRdb kept only the in-frame ones, dropping some. The table includes 90,000 to 120,000 clones, over 65% detected once. Source material: PBMCs. These TCRs come from a woman between 40 and 55 years old in good health and CMV-seropositive.

The rearrangement joins TRBV2 to TRBJ2-7; D might be TRBD1 (6 bases). V lost 6 bases, J lost 2 bases, and 14 bases lay in between. The CDR3 spans 14 residues. CDR1 is SNHLY, CDR2 FYNNEI, per germline. The DNA of the CDR3 is TGTGCCAGCAGGGAAACGACAGGCACCTACGAGCAGTACTTC. Protein: CASRETTGTYEQYF.

The CDR3 spells CASSQEPGQGDNEQFF. The DNA for the CDR3 is TGTGCCAGCAGCCAAGAACCGGGACAGGGGGACAATGAGCAGTTCTTC. V usage is TRBV14 and J usage is TRBJ2-1; TRBD1 aligns across 11 bases. Trimming removed 0 bases from V and 5 bases from J; junction bases left unmatched: 3. Looked up from germline, CDR1 is SGHDN and CDR2 is FVKESK. The CDR3 covers 16 residues.

The V call is TRBV5-1, the J call TRBJ2-2; TRBD1 agrees at 9 bases. Germline trimming cut 4 bases from V and 2 bases from J; bases unmatched to any gene: 3. The CDR3 covers 15 residues. Germline assignment: CDR1 SGHRS and CDR2 YFSETQ. The CDR3: CASSPGQGNTGELFF. For the CDR3, the DNA is TGCGCCAGCAGCCCGGGACAGGGTAACACCGGGGAGCTGTTTTTT.

This chain joins TRBV4-1 and TRBJ2-5, with 8 bases that match TRBD2. This CDR3 spans 16 amino acids. J lost 2 bases, V lost 3 bases, and 8 bases had no gene match. CDR1 is MGHRA, CDR2 YSYEKL, per germline. Here the CDR3 DNA reads TGCGCCAGCAGCCAGGGCCCCTCTAGCGGGCAAGAGACCCAGTACTTC. It specifies CASSQGPSSGQETQYF.

The rearrangement links TRBV5-6 to TRBJ2-3, with 10 bases lining up with TRBD2. Germline assignment: CDR1 SGHDT and CDR2 YYEEEE. The CDR3 covers 14 residues. V was pared by 4 bases and J by 7 bases, with 6 bases of the junction left unmatched. The CDR3 sequence: CASSPVSGGHTQYF. DNA for the CDR3: TGTGCCAGCAGCCCGGTTAGCGGGGGGCATACGCAGTATTTT.

CDR3: CASSLGLRGPTEAFF. As DNA, the CDR3 is TGTGCCAGCAGTTTGGGGCTTCGAGGTCCCACTGAAGCTTTCTTT. The chain has TRBV6-5 and TRBJ1-1; TRBD1 might be the D (5 bases). Trimming took off 4 bases at V and 4 bases at J, with 16 bases between the two ends. Germline lookup yields CDR1 MNHEY and CDR2 SVGAGI. This CDR3 has 15 amino acids.

As concerns this clone: One end of the junction is discordant with germline, which a read error may explain. This chain links TRBV4-1 with TRBJ2-3; the match to TRBD2 covers 14 bases. The CDR3 covers 16 residues. Germline V gene sequence: CDR1 MGHRA, CDR2 YSYEKL. The CDR3 here is CASSQGTSGGSGERHF. In DNA, the CDR3 is TGCGCCAGCAGCCAAGGGACTAGCGGGGGGTCCGGGGAGCGTCATTTT.

The chain employs TRBV5-1 and TRBJ1-1; D is possibly TRBD1 (6 bases). Trimming took 3 bases from V and 0 from J, leaving 9 bases between them. This CDR3 spans 14 amino acids. The V gene's germline CDR1 is SGHRS and CDR2 YFSETQ. CDR3 amino acids: CASSYGQLNTEAFF. CDR3 nucleotides: TGCGCCAGCAGCTACGGACAGCTGAACACTGAAGCTTTCTTT.

J is TRBJ2-3 and V is TRBV4-3; TRBD2 aligns across 9 bases. V gave up 3 bases and J gave up 1 base; unmatched junction bases: 8. The germline V gene encodes CDR1 LGHNA and CDR2 YSLEER. CDR3 length: 17 amino acids. The CDR3 is CASSQGFPSGGTDTQYF. The CDR3 DNA sequence: TGCGCCAGCAGCCAGGGTTTTCCTAGCGGGGGCACAGATACGCAGTATTTT.

This clone was seen a single time. The V and J genes are TRBV11-2 and TRBJ2-7, with TRBD1 matching 8 bases. Trimming took 0 bases from V and 5 from J; bases not matched to a gene: 6. The CDR3 extends over 15 amino acids. Germline V gene sequence: CDR1 SGHAT, CDR2 FQNNGV. The DNA of the CDR3 is TGTGCCAGCAGCTTAGATACAGGGGGTATCAACGAGCAGTACTTC. Residues: CASSLDTGGINEQYF.

This clone showed up just once. The J gene is TRBJ2-5, the V gene TRBV15; weak D call: TRBD2 (5 bases). V gave up 0 bases and J gave up 1 base, with 9 bases separating them. The length of the CDR3 is 15 residues. Germline CDR1 LNHNV, CDR2 YYDKDF (reference sequence). The CDR3 is CATSRDGLAQETQYF. CDR3 coding DNA: TGTGCCACCAGCAGAGATGGGCTAGCCCAAGAGACCCAGTACTTC.

The J gene is TRBJ2-3, the V gene TRBV5-1, with unresolved D. This CDR3 comprises 13 residues. Germline CDR1 and CDR2: SGHRS and YFSETQ. V gave up 1 base and J gave up 4 bases, with 7 bases separating them. In DNA form, the CDR3 reads TGCGCCAGCAGCTTGCCTAGTGCAGATACGCAGTATTTT. Translation gives CASSLPSADTQYF. Full variable domain (outside the CDR3, taken from reference TRBV5-1 and TRBJ2-3): KAGVTQTPRYLIKTRGQQVTLSCSPISGHRSVSWYQQTPGQGLQFLFEYFSETQRNKGNFPGRFSGRQFSNSRSEMNVSTLELGDSALYLCASSLPSADTQYFGPGTRLTVL.

This CDR3 reads CASSDGQSYSNQPQHF. CDR3 DNA: TGTGCCAGCAGTGACGGACAGTCCTATAGCAATCAGCCCCAGCATTTT. The V and J genes are TRBV6-1 and TRBJ1-5; possibly TRBD1 for D (6 bases). Germline lookup yields CDR1 MNHNS and CDR2 SASEGT. This CDR3 spans 16 amino acids. Trimming left V 3 bases short and J 0 bases short, with 12 bases between.

Details on this clone: Other nucleotide sequences from this sample produce the same CDR3. The chain has TRBV7-2 and TRBJ1-5; 7 bases line up with TRBD1. Germline V CDR1 and CDR2: SGHTA, FQGNSA. CDR3 length: 14 residues. With V trimmed by 1 base and J by 4 bases, 1 base remained unmatched. CDR3 DNA: TGTGCCAGCAGCTTAGGACAGGGTAATCAGCCCCAGCATTTT. This codes for CASSLGQGNQPQHF.

This clone was counted only a few times. The chain has TRBV18 and TRBJ2-1; D is ambiguous. The V end was cut by 4 bases, the J end by 8 bases, with 12 bases between. CDR1 is KGHSH, CDR2 LQKENI, per germline. This CDR3 spans 13 amino acids. For the CDR3, the DNA is TGTGCCAGCTCACAACTTCCGTCCGATGAGCAGTTCTTC. This translates into CASSQLPSDEQFF.

The J gene is TRBJ2-1, the V gene TRBV5-8; TRBD1 matches at 7 bases. Germline lookup yields CDR1 SGHTS and CDR2 YDEGEE. The CDR3 loop spans 14 amino acids. V lost 2 bases, J lost 7 bases, and 6 bases stayed unmatched. CDR3 loop: CASSLGTGVNEQFF. The CDR3 DNA reads TGTGCCAGCAGCTTAGGTACAGGGGTGAATGAGCAGTTCTTC. Variable domain in full (rest from reference TRBV5-8 and TRBJ2-1): EAGVTQSPTHLIKTRGQQATLRCSPISGHTSVYWYQQALGLGLQFLLWYDEGEERNRGNFPPRFSGRQFPNYSSELNVNALELEDSALYLCASSLGTGVNEQFFGPGTRLTVL.

The CDR3 loop reads CASSVAGPGRFF. In DNA, the CDR3 is TGTGCCAGCAGCGTGGCGGGGCCTGGGAGATTCTTC. This chain links TRBV7-9 with TRBJ2-1; tentatively, D is TRBD2 (6 bases). The V and J ends lost 5 bases and 16 bases respectively, with 18 bases between them. Germline V gives CDR1 SEHNR, CDR2 FQNEAQ (reference sequence). This CDR3 is 12 amino acids long.

A remark on this clone: A junction end diverges from the germline sequence, so it may reflect a read error. V usage is TRBV25-1 and J usage is TRBJ1-6, with D unresolved. The CDR3 runs to 13 residues. CDR1 is MGHDK, CDR2 SYGVNS, per germline. The CDR3 coding sequence is TGTGCCAGCAGGGAAGCGGGGAATTCGCCCCTCCACTTT. This encodes CASREAGNSPLHF.

This clone has a single count. CDR3 amino acids: CASSSGQGLSQFF. For the CDR3, the DNA is TGTGCCAGCAGCTCGGGACAGGGGTTGTCGCAGTTCTTC. The chain couples TRBV7-2 to TRBJ2-1, with 10 bases aligning to TRBD1. In germline, CDR1 is SGHTA, CDR2 FQGNSA. The CDR3 loop spans 13 amino acids. J was trimmed by 12 bases and V by 4 bases; bases with no gene match: 6.

The chain is built from TRBV6-6 and TRBJ2-7; 8 nucleotides agree with TRBD1. The CDR3 consists of 14 residues. V was clipped by 5 bases and J by 7 bases; unmatched bases: 10. Germline CDR1 MNHNY, CDR2 SVGAGI (reference sequence). DNA of the CDR3: TGTGCCAGCAGTACGTGGACAGGGACGGGTGAGCAGTACTTC. Translation: CASSTWTGTGEQYF.

This clone was counted only a few times. V is TRBV10-2 and J is TRBJ2-5; TRBD2 agrees at 8 bases. The CDR3 length is 16 residues. Germline CDR1 is WSHSY and CDR2 is SAAADI. Unmatched junction bases numbered 7, after V lost 0 bases and J lost 4 bases. CDR3 region: CASSESGGGRRETQYF. CDR3 DNA: TGCGCCAGCAGTGAGTCGGGCGGGGGGCGTCGAGAGACCCAGTACTTC.

The chain has TRBV11-3 and TRBJ2-3; TRBD2 aligns across 8 bases. CDR3 length: 14 amino acids. The germline CDR1 and CDR2 sequences are SGHNT and YENEEA. The J segment lost 4 bases and the V segment lost 5 bases, leaving 5 bases of the junction unmatched. CDR3 protein: CASSPRTSPDTQYF. The CDR3 DNA is TGTGCCAGCAGCCCCAGGACTAGCCCAGATACGCAGTATTTT. The full variable domain, in which reference TRBV11-3 and TRBJ2-3 provide the parts outside the CDR3, is EAGVVQSPRYKIIEKKQPVAFWCNPISGHNTLYWYLQNLGQGPELLIRYENEEAVDDSQLPKDRFSAERLKGVDSTLKIQPAELGDSAVYLCASSPRTSPDTQYFGPGTRLTVL.